The rows below give T cell receptor beta chains drawn from one sample of a study of metastatic and nonmetastatic thyroid tumors. MiXCR reprocessed the PCR reads for TCRdb. Found here are roughly 98,000 clones, about 15% of them singletons; the top ten hold just over 3.5%. The sample taken for sequencing was blood. The receptors originated from a female donor with papillary thyroid cancer or a benign thyroid nodule (not recorded which). Some clones in this sample may be carry-over from other donors' samples. CDR3s include the opening cysteine and the closing phenylalanine or tryptophan. Fields, in order: CDR3 length, J gene, V gene, CDR3 protein.

len: 15; j_gene: TRBJ1-1; v_gene: TRBV28; CDR3aa: CASSPWIELNTEAFF
len: 11; j_gene: TRBJ1-1; v_gene: TRBV19; CDR3aa: CASFRDTEAFF
len: 14; j_gene: TRBJ2-1; v_gene: TRBV20-1; CDR3aa: CSARTSGGYNEQFF
len: 16; j_gene: TRBJ1-4; v_gene: TRBV15; CDR3aa: CATSREQQSRDEKLFF
len: 16; j_gene: TRBJ1-4; v_gene: TRBV6-1; CDR3aa: CASSPGTGCSGEKLFF
len: 13; j_gene: TRBJ1-1; v_gene: TRBV6-5; CDR3aa: CASSYPANTEAFF
len: 13; j_gene: TRBJ2-7; v_gene: TRBV6-1; CDR3aa: CASVQGFSYEQYF
len: 15; j_gene: TRBJ2-5; v_gene: TRBV7-2; CDR3aa: CASSLGTGGLGTQYF
len: 14; j_gene: TRBJ1-1; v_gene: TRBV30; CDR3aa: CVLSMTRADTEAFF
len: 24; j_gene: TRBJ1-4; v_gene: TRBV15; CDR3aa: CATSRDGVLGPGRGVYATNEKLFF
len: 14; j_gene: TRBJ1-5; v_gene: TRBV12-3/TRBV12-4; CDR3aa: CASSPHRNNQPQHF
len: 12; j_gene: TRBJ1-1; v_gene: TRBV10-3; CDR3aa: CAISERAETAFF
len: 17; j_gene: TRBJ1-6; v_gene: TRBV20-1; CDR3aa: CSAREGQASSYNSPLHF
len: 14; j_gene: TRBJ1-1; v_gene: TRBV7-3; CDR3aa: CASSRTGGNTEAFF
len: 19; j_gene: TRBJ2-1; v_gene: TRBV11-1; CDR3aa: CASSLAGLAGGPRYNEQFF
len: 16; j_gene: TRBJ2-7; v_gene: TRBV7-8; CDR3aa: CASRLQPGQGPHEQYF
len: 13; j_gene: TRBJ2-7; v_gene: TRBV20-1; CDR3aa: CSLRRASGYEQYF
len: 15; j_gene: TRBJ1-1; v_gene: TRBV9; CDR3aa: CASSPRIVGYTEAFF
len: 17; j_gene: TRBJ1-1; v_gene: TRBV29-1; CDR3aa: CSVGGGLGAGGGTEAFF
len: 16; j_gene: TRBJ2-7; v_gene: TRBV11-2; CDR3aa: CASSHPGVAGPYEQYF
len: 15; j_gene: TRBJ1-5; v_gene: TRBV19; CDR3aa: CASSIGPTVNQPQHF
len: 16; j_gene: TRBJ2-1; v_gene: TRBV20-1; CDR3aa: CSAPFPTRSSYNEQFF
len: 14; j_gene: TRBJ1-1; v_gene: TRBV30; CDR3aa: CAWRGQGRNTEAFF